These T cell receptor beta chains were read from a single sample in a study of blood T cell repertoires in COVID-19. Produced via immunoSEQ multiplex PCR; TCRdb's table is partial and in-frame only. The sample records 100,000 to 150,000 clones, more than 60% being singletons. The specimen was peripheral blood. These receptors came from a woman aged 70 to 79 with acute or convalescent COVID-19. Both conserved end residues are part of each CDR3. The D gene is left open where the match is weak. Size values are once, few and many counts, or a class for expanded clones, and some rows have none.

V	J	D	size	DNA	CDR3
TRBV7-2	TRBJ1-6	TRBD1	few	TGTGCCAGCAGCTTTACCGGGACAGGGGGAAATTCACCCCTCCACTTT	CASSFTGTGGNSPLHF
TRBV11-2	TRBJ2-3	TRBD2	few	TGTGCCAGCAGCCGTAGCGGGAGTTCGGCAGATACGCAGTATTTT	CASSRSGSSADTQYF
TRBV6-2/TRBV6-3	TRBJ1-1	-	-	TGTGCCAGCAGCCACCAGGGCACTGAAGCTTTCTTT	CASSHQGTEAFF
TRBV19	TRBJ2-7	-	-	TGTGCCAGTAGTATCACGGGAGTCCGGTCCTACGAGCAGTACTTC	CASSITGVRSYEQYF
TRBV4-1	TRBJ1-2	TRBD1	-	TGCGCCAGCAGACCTACTTACAGGGGTCGGGTGGATGGCTACACCTTC	CASRPTYRGRVDGYTF
TRBV10-2	TRBJ1-6	-	-	TGCGCCAGCCGGGGGAGTGAGACAAATTCACCCCTCCACTTT	CASRGSETNSPLHF
TRBV6-2/TRBV6-3	TRBJ2-7	-	-	TGTGCCAGCAGCCCCAGAGGGTCGGGCTCCTACGAGCAGTACTTC	CASSPRGSGSYEQYF
TRBV6-5	TRBJ2-6	TRBD1	-	TGTGCCAGCAGTCGGGACAGGGAAGGGGCCAACGTCCTGACTTTC	CASSRDREGANVLTF
TRBV19	TRBJ2-7	TRBD1	-	TGTGCCAGTAGTAAGGACAGGGGGATAAACGAGCAGTACTTC	CASSKDRGINEQYF
TRBV28	TRBJ2-7	TRBD1	-	TGTGCCAGCAGTTTGGGTGGGACAGGGTCCTACGAGCAGTACTTC	CASSLGGTGSYEQYF
TRBV5-1	TRBJ2-6	TRBD1	-	TGCGCCAGCAGCTTGGCCCCAACAGGGGCGGGTGGGGCCAACGTCCTGACTTTC	CASSLAPTGAGGANVLTF
TRBV19	TRBJ1-5	-	-	TGTGCCAGTAGTGCGGGGGTCAATCAGCCCCAGCATTTT	CASSAGVNQPQHF
TRBV7-9	TRBJ1-1	-	-	TGTGCCATCCAGGAGAACACTGAAGCTTTCTTT	CAIQENTEAFF
TRBV19	TRBJ1-6	-	-	TGTGCCAGTAGTCAGCGGACTAAGATAATAACCCTCCACTTT	CASSQRTKIITLHF
TRBV21-1	TRBJ2-2	-	-	TGTGCCAGCAGCAACAGGGCAGGGTATGCGACGGTCACCGGGGAGCTGTTTTTT	CASSNRAGYATVTGELFF
TRBV7-2	TRBJ2-7	TRBD2	-	TGTGCCAGCAGCTTAGTGGCTAGCGGGGGGGCCGCTCGGGAGCAGTACTTC	CASSLVASGGAAREQYF
TRBV23-1	TRBJ2-7	-	few	TGCGCCAGCAGTCAATCTCGTGGCCAGGCCCGCTCCTACGAGCAGTACTTC	CASSQSRGQARSYEQYF
TRBV9	TRBJ2-1	TRBD2	-	TGTGCCAGCAGCCCTAAGACTAGCCAATCGGAGCAGTTCTTC	CASSPKTSQSEQFF
TRBV7-2	TRBJ2-3	TRBD2	-	TGTGCCAGCAGCAAGGGACTAGCGGCAGATACGCAGTATTTT	CASSKGLAADTQYF
TRBV6-6	TRBJ2-3	TRBD1	-	TGTGCCAGCAGTTACCCCGGGACAGGGACAGGCGATACGCAGTATTTT	CASSYPGTGTGDTQYF
TRBV7-8	TRBJ2-1	TRBD2	-	TGTGCCAGCAGCTTAGGGACTAGCGGGGTCTATGAGCAGTTCTTC	CASSLGTSGVYEQFF
TRBV6-1	TRBJ2-7	-	-	TGTGCCAGCAGTGAAGCGCTTCGGGGTGTTGGTCCGTACTTC	CASSEALRGVGPYF
TRBV5-1	TRBJ2-1	-	-	TGCGCCAGCAGCATCGACTCAGGGGTTGAGCAGTTCTTC	CASSIDSGVEQFF
TRBV21-1	TRBJ2-3	-	-	TGTGCCAGCAGCAGGTTGACAGGCACAGATACGCAGTATTTT	CASSRLTGTDTQYF
TRBV28	TRBJ1-6	-	few	TGTGCCAGCTTCCTCCTAAGCAGGTATAATTCACCCCTCCACTTT	CASFLLSRYNSPLHF
TRBV2	TRBJ2-7	TRBD2	-	TGTGCCAGCGGTGGAGCGGGAGTGCGTGAGCAGTACTTC	CASGGAGVREQYF
TRBV6-5	TRBJ2-1	-	once	TGTGCCAGCAGTTACGGCGGCCGAGGTGAGCAGTTCTTC	CASSYGGRGEQFF
TRBV4-3	TRBJ1-1	-	-	TGCGCCAGCAGCCAAGGGAGGGGCGGCACTGAAGCTTTCTTT	CASSQGRGGTEAFF
TRBV28	TRBJ2-5	TRBD1	-	TGTGCCAGCAGAGTAACGGGACAGCAAGAGACCCAGTACTTC	CASRVTGQQETQYF
TRBV5-8	TRBJ1-5	TRBD1	-	TGTGCCAGCAGCTTTACGACAGGGTCGGGTCAGCCCCAGCATTTT	CASSFTTGSGQPQHF
TRBV21-1	TRBJ1-1	-	-	TGTGCCAGCAGTTCCCGGCAGGGACAGATGAACACTGAAGCTTTCTTT	CASSSRQGQMNTEAFF
TRBV6-2/TRBV6-3	TRBJ2-5	-	-	TGTGCCAGCAGTTCTCACAACCAAGAGACCCAGTACTTC	CASSSHNQETQYF
TRBV4-3	TRBJ1-4	-	-	TGCGCCAGCAGCCAGGGTTGGATGGGCCTTAATGAAAAACTGTTTTTT	CASSQGWMGLNEKLFF
TRBV19	TRBJ2-2	TRBD2	-	TGTGCCAGTAGTTCCTCCTCGGGGGGGTTAATGTTTTTT	CASSSSSGGLMFF
TRBV7-6	TRBJ2-7	TRBD2	-	TGTGCCAGCAGCTTAGGATTGGGGGGGGGCTACGAGCAGTACTTC	CASSLGLGGGYEQYF
TRBV9	TRBJ1-4	-	-	TGTGCCAGCAGCGTAGATTCCCGGCACAGGGCTGAAAAACTGTTTTTT	CASSVDSRHRAEKLFF
TRBV6-5	TRBJ1-6	-	few	TGTGCCAGCAGATACCGACCGGCGGGTAATTCACCCCTCCACTTT	CASRYRPAGNSPLHF
TRBV5-1	TRBJ2-3	TRBD2	-	TGCGCCAGCAGCTGGGGTTTGACTAGCGGGGGGCAAAGCACAGATACGCAGTATTTT	CASSWGLTSGGQSTDTQYF
TRBV11-2	TRBJ1-6	TRBD1	few	TGTGCCAGCAGCTCCGGACAGGGTTTGGGTTCACCCCTCCACTTT	CASSSGQGLGSPLHF